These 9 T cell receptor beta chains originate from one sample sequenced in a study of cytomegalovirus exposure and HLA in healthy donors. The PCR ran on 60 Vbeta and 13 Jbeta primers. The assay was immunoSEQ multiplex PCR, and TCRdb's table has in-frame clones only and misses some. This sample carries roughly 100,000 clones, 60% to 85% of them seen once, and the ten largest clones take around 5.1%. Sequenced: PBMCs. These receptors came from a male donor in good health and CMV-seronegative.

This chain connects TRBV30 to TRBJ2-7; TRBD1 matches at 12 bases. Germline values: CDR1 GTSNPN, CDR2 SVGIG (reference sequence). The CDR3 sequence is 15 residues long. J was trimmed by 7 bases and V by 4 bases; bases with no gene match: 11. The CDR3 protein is CAWTKPGQGAREQYF. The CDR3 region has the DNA TGTGCCTGGACTAAACCGGGACAGGGGGCTCGGGAGCAGTACTTC.

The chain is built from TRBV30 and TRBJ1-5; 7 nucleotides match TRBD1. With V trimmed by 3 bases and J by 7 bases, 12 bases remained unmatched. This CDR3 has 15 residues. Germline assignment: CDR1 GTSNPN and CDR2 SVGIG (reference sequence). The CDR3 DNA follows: TGTGCCTGGAGCCCCCTGACAGGGAGAGCCCAGCCCCAGCATTTT. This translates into CAWSPLTGRAQPQHF.

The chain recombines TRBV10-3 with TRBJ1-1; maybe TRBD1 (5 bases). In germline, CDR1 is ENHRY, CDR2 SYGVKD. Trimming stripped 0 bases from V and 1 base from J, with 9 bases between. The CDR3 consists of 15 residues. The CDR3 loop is CAISESGHKNTEAFF. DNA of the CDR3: TGTGCCATCAGTGAGTCGGGGCACAAGAACACTGAAGCTTTCTTT.

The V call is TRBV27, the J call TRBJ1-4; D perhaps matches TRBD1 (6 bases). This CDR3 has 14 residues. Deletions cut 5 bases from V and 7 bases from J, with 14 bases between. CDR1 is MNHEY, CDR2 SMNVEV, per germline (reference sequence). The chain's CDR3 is CASSQQGPREKLFF. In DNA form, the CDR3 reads TGTGCCAGCAGTCAACAGGGCCCGCGTGAAAAACTGTTTTTT.

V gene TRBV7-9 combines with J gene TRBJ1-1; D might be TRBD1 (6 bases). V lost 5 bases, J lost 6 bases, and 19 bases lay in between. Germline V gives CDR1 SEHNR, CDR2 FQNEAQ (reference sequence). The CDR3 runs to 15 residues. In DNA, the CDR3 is TGTGCCAGCAGCAAGTTACAGGGTGTAATAGCTGAAGCTTTCTTT. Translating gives CASSKLQGVIAEAFF.

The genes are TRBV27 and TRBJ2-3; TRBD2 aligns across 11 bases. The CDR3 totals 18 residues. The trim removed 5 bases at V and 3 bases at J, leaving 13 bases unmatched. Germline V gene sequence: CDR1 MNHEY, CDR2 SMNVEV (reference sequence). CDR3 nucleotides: TGTGCCAGCAGTCCCCGACTAGCGGGAAGTTTTAAGACAGATACGCAGTATTTT. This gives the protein CASSPRLAGSFKTDTQYF.

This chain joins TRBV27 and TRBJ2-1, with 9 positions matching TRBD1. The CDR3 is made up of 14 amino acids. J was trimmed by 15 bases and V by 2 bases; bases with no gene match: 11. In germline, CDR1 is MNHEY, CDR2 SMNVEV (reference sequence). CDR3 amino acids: CASSLLPPGQGWFF. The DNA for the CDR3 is TGTGCCAGCAGTTTACTTCCTCCGGGACAGGGATGGTTCTTC.

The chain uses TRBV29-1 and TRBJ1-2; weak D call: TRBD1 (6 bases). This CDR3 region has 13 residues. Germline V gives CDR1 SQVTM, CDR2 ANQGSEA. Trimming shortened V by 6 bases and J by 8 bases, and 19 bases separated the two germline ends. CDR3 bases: TGCAGCGTCAGACAGGCCGGGGTCGGGGGCTACACCTTC. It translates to CSVRQAGVGGYTF.

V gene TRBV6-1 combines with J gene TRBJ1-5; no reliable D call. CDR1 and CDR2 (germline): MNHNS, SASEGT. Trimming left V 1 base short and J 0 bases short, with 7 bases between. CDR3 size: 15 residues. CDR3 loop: CASSEGHISNQPQHF. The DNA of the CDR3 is TGTGCCAGCAGTGAAGGGCACATTAGCAATCAGCCCCAGCATTTT.